Here is one T cell receptor beta chain with its context. Its antigen is currently unknown. This entry comes from a study of OX40 agonist ivuxolimab in advanced cancers. Study summary: Ivuxolimab was administered intravenously to patients at 0.01 to 10 mg/kg every 2 weeks.

V was trimmed by 5 bases and J by 7 bases, leaving 18 bases between them. This CDR3 contains 15 residues. The V gene's germline CDR1 is LNHNV and CDR2 YYDKDF (reference sequence). Whole-study results and caveats: Compared with others, partial responders at 0.1-3.0 mg/kg displayed clonal expansion among the lowest.

The assay was immunoSEQ multiplex PCR, and TCRdb's table has in-frame clones only and misses some. The sample includes about 79,000 clones, about 95% seen only once; the top ten take around 10%. If patients had autoimmune disease history or systemic immunosuppression, they were excluded. Baseline, cycle 4 day 1, and cycle 7 day 1 were the blood sampling points. The source is an adult with an advanced solid tumor such as melanoma, head and neck, liver or kidney cancer. J is TRBJ2-1 and V is TRBV15, with D perhaps being TRBD1 or TRBD2 (5 bases each). The sequencing here drew on CD4+ or CD8+ T cells sorted from blood, taken in a trial of the OX40 agonist ivuxolimab. The CDR3 region has the DNA TGTGCCACCAGCGGGGACCCTATCAAAGGGAATGAGCAGTTCTTC. This gives the protein CATSGDPIKGNEQFF.